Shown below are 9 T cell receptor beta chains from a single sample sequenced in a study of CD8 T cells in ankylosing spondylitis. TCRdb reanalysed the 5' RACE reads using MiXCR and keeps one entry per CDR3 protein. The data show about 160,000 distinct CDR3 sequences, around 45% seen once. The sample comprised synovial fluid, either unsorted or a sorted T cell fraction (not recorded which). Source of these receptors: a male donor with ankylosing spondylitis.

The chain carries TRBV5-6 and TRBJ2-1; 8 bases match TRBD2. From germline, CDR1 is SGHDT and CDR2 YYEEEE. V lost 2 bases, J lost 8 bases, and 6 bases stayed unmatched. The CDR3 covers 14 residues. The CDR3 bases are TGTGCCAGCAGCTTAGGACTAGCTTTCCATGAGCAGTTCTTC. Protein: CASSLGLAFHEQFF.

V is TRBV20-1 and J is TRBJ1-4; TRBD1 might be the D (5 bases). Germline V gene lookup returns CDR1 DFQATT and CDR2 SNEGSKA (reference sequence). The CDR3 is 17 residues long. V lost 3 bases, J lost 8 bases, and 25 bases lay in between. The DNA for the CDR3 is TGCAGTGCTAGCCGCTGGATACGGGGGTTAAGAGAGGAAAAACTGTTTTTT. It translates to CSASRWIRGLREEKLFF.

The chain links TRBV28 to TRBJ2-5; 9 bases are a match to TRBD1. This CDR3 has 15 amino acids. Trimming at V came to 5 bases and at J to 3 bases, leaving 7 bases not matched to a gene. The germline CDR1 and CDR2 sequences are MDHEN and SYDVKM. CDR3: CASSLGTGREETQYF. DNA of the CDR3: TGTGCCAGCAGTCTAGGGACAGGGAGGGAAGAGACCCAGTACTTC.

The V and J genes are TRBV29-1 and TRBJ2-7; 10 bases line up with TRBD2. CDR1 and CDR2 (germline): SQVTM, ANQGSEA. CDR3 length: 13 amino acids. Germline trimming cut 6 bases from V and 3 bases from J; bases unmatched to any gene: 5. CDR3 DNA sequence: TGCAGCGTAACCAGCGGGGGGGACTACGAGCAGTACTTC. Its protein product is CSVTSGGDYEQYF.

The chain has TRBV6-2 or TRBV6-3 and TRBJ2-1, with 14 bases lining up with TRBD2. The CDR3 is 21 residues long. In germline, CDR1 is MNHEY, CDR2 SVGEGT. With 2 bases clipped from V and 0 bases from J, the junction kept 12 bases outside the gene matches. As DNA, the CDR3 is TGTGCCAGCAGTTACAACCCGGGACTAGCGGGAGCACTTAGCTCCTACAATGAGCAGTTCTTC. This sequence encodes CASSYNPGLAGALSSYNEQFF.

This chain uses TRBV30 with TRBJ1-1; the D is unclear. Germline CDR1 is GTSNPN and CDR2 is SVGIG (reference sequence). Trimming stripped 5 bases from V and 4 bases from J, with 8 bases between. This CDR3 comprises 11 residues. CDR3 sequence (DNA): TGTGCCTGGGGGTCTTTCACTGAAGCTTTCTTT. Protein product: CAWGSFTEAFF. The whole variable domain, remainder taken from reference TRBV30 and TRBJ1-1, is SQTIHQWPATLVQPVGSPLSLECTVEGTSNPNLYWYRQAAGRGLQLLFYSVGIGQISSEVPQNLSASRPQDRQFILSSKKLLLSDSGFYLCAWGSFTEAFFGQGTRLTVV.

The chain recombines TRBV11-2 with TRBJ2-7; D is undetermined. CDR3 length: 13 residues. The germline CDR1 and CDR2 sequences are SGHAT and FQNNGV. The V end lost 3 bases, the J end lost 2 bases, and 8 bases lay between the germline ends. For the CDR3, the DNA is TGTGCCAGCAGCTTTGGCGTTACCTACGAGCAGTACTTC. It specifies CASSFGVTYEQYF.

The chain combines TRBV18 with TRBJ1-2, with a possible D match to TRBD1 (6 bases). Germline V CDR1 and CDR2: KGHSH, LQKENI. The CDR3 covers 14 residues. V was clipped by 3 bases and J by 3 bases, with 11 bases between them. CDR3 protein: CASSPRDIYYGYTF. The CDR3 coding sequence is TGTGCCAGCTCACCCAGGGACATCTACTATGGCTACACCTTC.

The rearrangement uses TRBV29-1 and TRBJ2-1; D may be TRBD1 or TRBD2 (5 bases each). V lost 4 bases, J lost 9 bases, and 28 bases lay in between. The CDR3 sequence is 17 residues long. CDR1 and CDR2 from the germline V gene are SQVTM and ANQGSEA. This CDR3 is CSVGGTHWGSDTREQFF. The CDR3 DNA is TGCAGCGTTGGAGGTACGCATTGGGGGTCGGACACACGTGAGCAGTTCTTC.